The entry below describes one TCR beta chain. Its antigen is unidentified. Trimming pared 5 bases from V and 0 bases from J, leaving 12 bases between. Germline CDR1 and CDR2: LNHNV and YYDKDF (reference sequence). This CDR3 is built from 15 residues. This sample is drawn from a study of high-grade serous ovarian cancer treatment subgroups. Study-wide context: Samples averaged 14,192 reads and thousands of unique TCR beta rearrangements. Findings and limits, study-wide: These tumor repertoires lack spatial information from bulk sequencing. Same-patient tumor repertoires overlapped at roughly 0.1 to 0.85; different patients barely overlapped.

The protocol was immunoSEQ multiplex PCR, while the TCRdb copy is restricted to in-frame clones and leaves out a portion. The sample holds 15,000 or so clones; 86% are singletons and the top ten take 5.5% to 8%. Tumor samples were obtained before definitive surgery or chemotherapy. The J gene is TRBJ2-3, the V gene TRBV15; D unresolved. Sequenced input: tumor tissue. This receptor was taken from a human donor with high-grade serous ovarian cancer. The CDR3 nucleotides are TGTGCCACCAGCCGCCCACTGGGGAGCACAGATACGCAGTATTTT. Translation gives CATSRPLGSTDTQYF. Using reference TRBV15 and TRBJ2-3 for the parts outside the CDR3, the full variable domain is DAMVIQNPRYQVTQFGKPVTLSCSQTLNHNVMYWYQQKSSQAPKLLFHYYDKDFNNEADTPDNFQSRRPNTSFCFLDIRSPGLGDTAMYLCATSRPLGSTDTQYFGPGTRLTVL.